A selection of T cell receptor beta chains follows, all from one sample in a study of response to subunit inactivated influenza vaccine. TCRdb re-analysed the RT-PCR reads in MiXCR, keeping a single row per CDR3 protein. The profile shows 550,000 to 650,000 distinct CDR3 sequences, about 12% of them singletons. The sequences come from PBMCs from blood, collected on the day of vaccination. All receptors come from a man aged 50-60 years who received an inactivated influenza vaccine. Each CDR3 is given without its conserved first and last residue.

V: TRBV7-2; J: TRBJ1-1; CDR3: ASSLGASESAF
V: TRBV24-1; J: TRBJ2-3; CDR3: ATSARSGQDYTDTQY
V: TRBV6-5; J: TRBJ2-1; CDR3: ASSYSAGGFHNEQF
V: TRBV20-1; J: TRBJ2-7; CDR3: SASITGAYEQY
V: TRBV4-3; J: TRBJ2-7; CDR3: ASSQDRASGLYEQY
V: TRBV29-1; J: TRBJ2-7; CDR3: SVAEGQGSYEQY
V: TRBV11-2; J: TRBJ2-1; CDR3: ASRGTGVYNEQF
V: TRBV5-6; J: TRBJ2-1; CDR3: ASSVRSSSVQF
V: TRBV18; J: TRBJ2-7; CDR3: ASSRLSGTENYEQY
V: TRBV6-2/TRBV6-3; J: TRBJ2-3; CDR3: ASRELATDTQY
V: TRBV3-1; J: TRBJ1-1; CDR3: ASSQDYKRAF
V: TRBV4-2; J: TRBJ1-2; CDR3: ASSQVGVFVQGGYT
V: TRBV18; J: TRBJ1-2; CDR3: ASSPPRRGNNYGYT
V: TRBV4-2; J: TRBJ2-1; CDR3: ASSQGYGGGPDEQF
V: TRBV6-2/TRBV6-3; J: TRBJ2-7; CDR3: ASKTDSKYEQY
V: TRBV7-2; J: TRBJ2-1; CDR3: ASSSQPSGSSYNEQF
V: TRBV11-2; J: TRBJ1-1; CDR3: ASSSGTGKAF
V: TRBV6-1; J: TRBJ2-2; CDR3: ASNPGTANTGELF
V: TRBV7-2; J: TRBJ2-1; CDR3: ASSQSGTSGGEQF
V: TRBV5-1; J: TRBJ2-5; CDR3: ASSLEKAEETQY
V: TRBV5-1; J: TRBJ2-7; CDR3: TSSRWTGGTYEQY
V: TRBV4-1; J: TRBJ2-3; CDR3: ASSYGQGVYTDTQY
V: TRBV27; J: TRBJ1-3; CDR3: ASSLIGDSGNTIY
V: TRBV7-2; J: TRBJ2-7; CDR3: ASSPGGREQY
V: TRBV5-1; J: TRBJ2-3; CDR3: ASSSLAGASTDTQY
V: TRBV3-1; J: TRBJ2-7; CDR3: ASSQGNRYEQY
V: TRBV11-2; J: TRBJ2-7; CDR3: ASSSYRGFGYEQY
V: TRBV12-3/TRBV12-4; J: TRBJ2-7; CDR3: ASSFGFAPGAEQY
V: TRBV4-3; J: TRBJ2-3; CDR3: ASSQGTGDLDTQY
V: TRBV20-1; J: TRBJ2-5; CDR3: SARDLTRVLETQY
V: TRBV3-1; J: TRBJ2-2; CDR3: ASSHPRGELF
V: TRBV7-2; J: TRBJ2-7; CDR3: ASSLNPGFYEQY
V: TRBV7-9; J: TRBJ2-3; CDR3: ASTIRTGPSTDTQY
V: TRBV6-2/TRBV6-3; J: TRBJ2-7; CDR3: ASSGNLLAGGSEQY
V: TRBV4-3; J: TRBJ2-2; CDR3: ASSQDEGQGNTGELF
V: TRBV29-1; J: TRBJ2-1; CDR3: SVGGPRTSGGPYNEQF
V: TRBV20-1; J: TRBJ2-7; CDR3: SATYPAGVYEQY
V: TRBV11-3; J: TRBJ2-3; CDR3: ASSQGDAGTDTQY
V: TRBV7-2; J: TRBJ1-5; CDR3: ASSIRDILNQPQH
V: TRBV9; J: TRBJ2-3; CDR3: ASSVAVDAPDTQY
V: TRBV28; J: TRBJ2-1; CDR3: ASSPLELNDREQF
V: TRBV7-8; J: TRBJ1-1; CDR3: ASSVHRHRERAF
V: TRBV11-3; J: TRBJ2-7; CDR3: ASSLDQITYEQY
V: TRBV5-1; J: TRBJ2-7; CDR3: ASSLSFFRASYEQY
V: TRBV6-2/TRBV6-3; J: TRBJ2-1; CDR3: ASSHTGEQF
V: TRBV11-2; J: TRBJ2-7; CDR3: ASSLGTSGLAYEQY
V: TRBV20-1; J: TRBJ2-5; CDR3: SARGVAGYQETQY
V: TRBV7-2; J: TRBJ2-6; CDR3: ASSPGQGWRANVLT
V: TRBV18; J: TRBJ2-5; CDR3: ASSGITGTRGETQY
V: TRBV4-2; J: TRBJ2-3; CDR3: ASSQQSMTGVTDTQY
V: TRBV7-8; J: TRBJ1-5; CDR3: ASSLQGGEQPQH
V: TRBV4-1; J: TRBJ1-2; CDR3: ASSQISATNYGYT
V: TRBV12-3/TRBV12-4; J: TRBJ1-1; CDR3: ASSFGGGTEAF